One sample yielded the 30 T cell receptor beta chains listed below, sequenced in a study of CD8 T cells in Susac syndrome. The RNA input was 0.5 to 1 ug, and it was reverse transcribed with random hexamers. TCRdb analysed the immunoSEQ multiplex PCR reads with MiXCR anew, one entry per CDR3 protein. The data contain 200,000 or so distinct CDR3 sequences, 80% to 95% of them singletons. Sequencing was performed on CD8+ T cells from PBMCs. The receptors were sampled from a human donor with multiple sclerosis.

The chain has TRBV3-1 and TRBJ2-5; tentative D call: TRBD2 (6 bases). CDR1 is LGHDT and CDR2 is YNNKEL in the germline V gene (reference sequence). V shed 1 base and J shed 2 bases, with 14 bases lying between them. The CDR3 totals 16 residues. CDR3 sequence (DNA): TGTGCCAGCAGCCAAGCACCGGGACTCATACAAGAGACCCAGTACTTC. Amino acids: CASSQAPGLIQETQYF.

CDR3 sequence: CASKEDSNQPQHF. DNA of the CDR3: TGTGCCAGCAAGGAGGATAGCAATCAGCCCCAGCATTTT. The chain uses TRBV28 and TRBJ1-5; D unclear. Germline V gene data show CDR1 as MDHEN and CDR2 as SYDVKM. Deletions cut 7 bases from V and 0 bases from J, with 7 bases between. The CDR3 length is 13 residues. Variable domain in full (rest from reference TRBV28 and TRBJ1-5): DVKVTQSSRYLVKRTGEKVFLECVQDMDHENMFWYRQDPGLGLRLIYFSYDVKMKEKGDIPEGYSVSREKKERFSLILESASTNQTSMYLCASKEDSNQPQHFGDGTRLSIL.

DNA for the CDR3: TGTGCCAGTTCCCGGGCAGGGGCCTACAATGAGCAGTTCTTC. It encodes CASSRAGAYNEQFF. V is TRBV19 and J is TRBJ2-1; D is possibly TRBD1 (6 bases). The CDR3 extends over 14 amino acids. The V gene lost 8 bases and the J gene lost 2 bases, with 13 bases spanning the gap. Germline assignment: CDR1 LNHDA and CDR2 SQIVND (reference sequence).

This chain connects TRBV9 to TRBJ2-1, with a weak D call TRBD2 (6 bases). Germline V lookup: CDR1 SGDLS, CDR2 YYNGEE. Trimming shortened V by 3 bases and J by 6 bases, and 19 bases separated the two germline ends. The CDR3 length is 16 residues. CDR3 protein: CASSAMAGGAGNEQFF. CDR3 coding DNA: TGTGCCAGCAGCGCCATGGCGGGCGGGGCTGGCAATGAGCAGTTCTTC.

The chain links TRBV19 to TRBJ1-5; D unresolved. V dropped 1 base and J dropped 9 bases, with 7 bases sitting between them. Germline CDR1 and CDR2: LNHDA and SQIVND (reference sequence). This CDR3 has 12 residues. CDR3 sequence: CASSIAGRPQHF. CDR3 sequence (DNA): TGTGCCAGTAGTATAGCTGGTCGGCCCCAGCATTTT.

This chain links TRBV7-8 with TRBJ2-7, with 11 bases lining up with TRBD2. The germline V gene encodes CDR1 SGHVS and CDR2 FQNEAQ. V lost 5 bases, J lost 0 bases, and 12 bases stayed unmatched. This CDR3 is 18 amino acids long. CDR3 protein: CASSPRGLADYISYEQYF. DNA of the CDR3: TGTGCCAGCAGCCCGAGGGGACTAGCGGATTATATCTCCTACGAGCAGTACTTC.

This clonotype appeared once. One end of the junction varies from germline; a read error may be responsible. The chain recombines TRBV7-9 with TRBJ1-2; D gene uncertain. This CDR3 is 13 amino acids long. CDR1 SEHNR and CDR2 FQNEAQ come from the germline V gene (reference sequence). This CDR3 reads CASSLGTKYGYTF. CDR3 sequence (DNA): TGTGCCAGCAGCTTAGGGACTAAATATGGCTACACCTTC.

This chain links TRBV4-3 with TRBJ1-2, with 7 bases lining up with TRBD1. This CDR3 has 17 amino acids. Losses at the gene ends were 0 bases for V and 5 bases for J; bases not matched to a gene: 12. Germline V gene lookup returns CDR1 LGHNA and CDR2 YSLEER. The CDR3 loop is CASSQDRAYRGTYGYTF. CDR3 DNA sequence: TGCGCCAGCAGCCAAGATCGAGCATACAGGGGAACATATGGCTACACCTTC.

This clonotype has a single count. The V gene is TRBV3-1, the J gene TRBJ1-5; D gene uncertain. V was cut by 1 base and J by 0 bases, with 10 bases left in between. The CDR3 loop spans 16 amino acids. From germline, CDR1 is LGHDT and CDR2 YNNKEL (reference sequence). CDR3 residues: CASSQGNPYSNQPQHF. CDR3 nucleotides: TGTGCCAGCAGCCAAGGTAACCCATATAGCAATCAGCCCCAGCATTTT.

The V gene is TRBV3-1, the J gene TRBJ2-1; tentatively, D is TRBD1 or TRBD2 (5 bases each). Germline V CDR1 and CDR2: LGHDT, YNNKEL (reference sequence). The CDR3 sequence is 11 residues long. V gave up 5 bases and J gave up 16 bases, with 15 bases separating them. The CDR3 DNA is TGTGCCAGCAGCTCGACCGGGGCGTATTTCTTC. This encodes CASSSTGAYFF.

The chain combines TRBV29-1 with TRBJ1-2; D not resolved. The V gene lost 7 bases and the J gene lost 2 bases, with 14 bases spanning the gap. The CDR3 has 13 residues. Germline V gene lookup returns CDR1 SQVTM and CDR2 ANQGSEA. The CDR3 DNA reads TGCAGCGCCCGGACCGGGGAAAACTATGGCTACACCTTC. Its protein product is CSARTGENYGYTF.

The gene calls are TRBV15 and TRBJ2-3; unclear D gene. Trimming cost V 5 bases and J 5 bases, with 11 bases left between them. This CDR3 is 13 amino acids long. The germline CDR1 and CDR2 sequences are LNHNV and YYDKDF (reference sequence). CDR3 loop: CATSSQYLDTQYF. DNA of the CDR3: TGTGCCACCAGCTCCCAGTACTTAGATACGCAGTATTTT.

The chain uses TRBV30 and TRBJ1-2, with 7 nucleotides matching TRBD1. The V gene end was trimmed by 1 base and the J gene end by 2 bases; junction bases not matched to a gene: 1. CDR1 and CDR2 from the germline V gene are GTSNPN and SVGIG (reference sequence). There are 13 residues in the CDR3. The CDR3: CAWSARGNYGYTF. Written as DNA, the CDR3 is TGTGCCTGGAGTGCCAGGGGGAACTATGGCTACACCTTC. Together with reference TRBV30 and TRBJ1-2, the CDR3 gives the full variable domain: SQTIHQWPATLVQPVGSPLSLECTVEGTSNPNLYWYRQAAGRGLQLLFYSVGIGQISSEVPQNLSASRPQDRQFILSSKKLLLSDSGFYLCAWSARGNYGYTFGSGTRLTVV.

J is TRBJ1-5 and V is TRBV19; D call uncertain. The CDR3 loop spans 13 amino acids. Trimming removed 8 bases at V and 6 bases at J, with 14 bases between. Germline V gene lookup returns CDR1 LNHDA and CDR2 SQIVND (reference sequence). CDR3 bases: TGTGCCAGTGGGTGGGGAATCGGTCAGCCCCAGCATTTT. It codes for CASGWGIGQPQHF. The full variable domain, rest sourced from reference TRBV19 and TRBJ1-5, is DGGITQSPKYLFRKEGQNVTLSCEQNLNHDAMYWYRQDPGQGLRLIYYSQIVNDFQKGDIAEGYSVSREKKESFPLTVTSAQKNPTAFYLCASGWGIGQPQHFGDGTRLSIL.

The DNA of the CDR3 is TGTGCCAGCAGCCCCGAAGGATCTTACTACGAGCAGTACTTC. Its protein is CASSPEGSYYEQYF. The chain couples TRBV3-1 to TRBJ2-7; D is ambiguous. The germline V gene has CDR1 LGHDT and CDR2 YNNKEL (reference sequence). The CDR3 runs to 14 residues. Between the trimmed V and J ends, which lost 4 bases and 3 bases, there was a span of 13 bases.

CDR3 amino acids: CASRPGTVLNTEAFF. The CDR3 region has the DNA TGCGCCAGCAGACCAGGGACGGTCCTGAACACTGAAGCTTTCTTT. V usage is TRBV10-2 and J usage is TRBJ1-1; TRBD1 is a possible D gene (5 bases). The ends were cut back, 6 bases at V and 0 bases at J, with 14 bases in the middle. This CDR3 has 15 amino acids. Per germline, CDR1 WSHSY and CDR2 SAAADI.

This chain links TRBV6-5 with TRBJ2-1, with TRBD2 matching 7 bases. This CDR3 contains 13 residues. Germline CDR1 MNHEY, CDR2 SVGAGI. V gave up 6 bases and J gave up 7 bases; unmatched junction bases: 6. CDR3 in DNA: TGTGCCAGCAGGCAGACTAGCCGGAATGAGCAGTTCTTC. Encoded protein: CASRQTSRNEQFF.

This chain joins TRBV27 and TRBJ2-7; weak D call: TRBD1 (6 bases). V dropped 5 bases and J dropped 4 bases, with 21 bases sitting between them. The CDR3 consists of 16 residues. Germline V gene data show CDR1 as MNHEY and CDR2 as SMNVEV (reference sequence). CDR3 in amino acids: CASSLARGRPLYEQYF. The CDR3 bases are TGTGCCAGCAGTCTCGCCAGGGGCCGCCCGCTATACGAGCAGTACTTC.

This clonotype was seen only once. V usage is TRBV19 and J usage is TRBJ2-1; D is unresolved. Germline V gene lookup returns CDR1 LNHDA and CDR2 SQIVND (reference sequence). V gave up 6 bases and J gave up 2 bases, with 8 bases separating them. This CDR3 has 13 amino acids. CDR3 amino acids: CASRRIPYNEQFF. CDR3 nucleotide sequence: TGTGCCAGTAGGAGGATTCCCTACAATGAGCAGTTCTTC. The whole variable domain, remainder taken from reference TRBV19 and TRBJ2-1, is DGGITQSPKYLFRKEGQNVTLSCEQNLNHDAMYWYRQDPGQGLRLIYYSQIVNDFQKGDIAEGYSVSREKKESFPLTVTSAQKNPTAFYLCASRRIPYNEQFFGPGTRLTVL.

This chain joins TRBV5-6 and TRBJ2-5; tentative D call: TRBD2 (6 bases). Per germline, CDR1 SGHDT and CDR2 YYEEEE. V lost 3 bases and J 5 bases, leaving 14 bases between the germline ends. There are 14 residues in the CDR3. DNA of the CDR3: TGTGCCAGCAGCTGGGGGGTCTCCCAGGAGACCCAGTACTTC. Translated: CASSWGVSQETQYF.

The chain is built from TRBV4-2 and TRBJ1-1, with 9 positions matching TRBD1. V gave up 4 bases and J gave up 6 bases; unmatched junction bases: 18. This CDR3 contains 18 residues. From germline, CDR1 is LGHNA and CDR2 YNFKEQ. The CDR3 loop is CASSRLTGQGRKGAEAFF. CDR3 nucleotides: TGTGCCAGCAGCCGCCTTACGGGACAGGGTCGGAAGGGCGCTGAAGCTTTCTTT.

This clonotype has more than one count but fewer than ten. V and J are TRBV7-8 and TRBJ2-7; D perhaps matches TRBD1 (6 bases). Trimming stripped 5 bases from V and 2 bases from J, with 13 bases between. Germline CDR1 is SGHVS and CDR2 is FQNEAQ. This CDR3 is 14 amino acids long. The CDR3 DNA sequence: TGTGCCAGCAGCCCCCCCACAGGGACCTACGAGCAGTACTTC. This translates into CASSPPTGTYEQYF.

The chain uses TRBV5-6 and TRBJ2-1; 9 nucleotides align to TRBD2. The V and J ends lost 2 bases and 1 base, in that order; junction bases with no gene match: 4. This CDR3 has 16 residues. Germline V gene lookup returns CDR1 SGHDT and CDR2 YYEEEE. CDR3 in amino acids: CASSLQAGGSYNEQFF. The CDR3, as DNA: TGTGCCAGCAGCTTACAAGCGGGGGGATCCTACAATGAGCAGTTCTTC.

This clonotype has just one count. V is TRBV14 and J is TRBJ2-3; 7 bases match TRBD1. Germline V gene data show CDR1 as SGHDN and CDR2 as FVKESK. Unmatched junction bases numbered 1, after V lost 0 bases and J lost 4 bases. This CDR3 has 14 amino acids. The CDR3 nucleotides read TGTGCCAGCAGCCAAGAAACAGGGGCAGATACGCAGTATTTT. This encodes CASSQETGADTQYF.

The DNA for the CDR3 is TGTGCCAGCTCACTTTTAGGAGGCACAGATACGCAGTATTTT. It yields the protein CASSLLGGTDTQYF. The chain carries TRBV7-2 and TRBJ2-3; D gene unclear. Trimming stripped 8 bases from V and 1 base from J, with 13 bases between. Looked up from germline, CDR1 is SGHTA and CDR2 is FQGNSA. CDR3 length equals 14 residues.

This clonotype appeared a few times. The chain links TRBV5-4 to TRBJ2-5; D is tentatively TRBD1 or TRBD2 (5 bases each). Trimming stripped 0 bases from V and 3 bases from J, with 12 bases between. Germline CDR1 is SGHNT and CDR2 is YYREEE (reference sequence). The CDR3 spans 15 residues. The CDR3 DNA is TGTGCCAGCAGCTTGGCCGGGACCACGGAAGAGACCCAGTACTTC. This translates into CASSLAGTTEETQYF.

The V call is TRBV5-1, the J call TRBJ1-4; the match to TRBD1 covers 8 bases. This CDR3 has 15 amino acids. Per germline, CDR1 SGHRS and CDR2 YFSETQ. With 0 bases clipped from V and 5 bases from J, the junction kept 3 bases outside the gene matches. DNA for the CDR3: TGCGCCAGCAGCTTGGTAGACAGGGGAAATGAAAAACTGTTTTTT. As protein: CASSLVDRGNEKLFF.

Concerning this clonotype itself: Germline is not matched at one junction end, which may reflect a read error. The chain has TRBV4-2 and TRBJ1-1, with 7 bases matching TRBD1. The CDR3 consists of 13 residues. Per the germline V gene, CDR1 is LGHNA and CDR2 is YNFKEQ. CDR3 DNA sequence: TGTGCCAGCAGTCAAGACAGGGTCGCTGAAGCTTTCTTT. It translates to CASSQDRVAEAFF.

The rearrangement links TRBV29-1 to TRBJ2-2, with 8 bases fitting TRBD1. V gave up 6 bases and J gave up 0 bases; unmatched junction bases: 12. The CDR3 covers 17 residues. CDR1 and CDR2 from the germline V gene are SQVTM and ANQGSEA. The CDR3 nucleotides read TGCAGCGTCTCGGGGGCAGGGGGCCTTGCGAACACCGGGGAGCTGTTTTTT. Encoded protein: CSVSGAGGLANTGELFF.

The rearrangement links TRBV12-3 or TRBV12-4 to TRBJ2-3; 7 bases line up with TRBD2. J gave up 2 bases and V 7 bases, and 6 bases lay outside the gene matches. This CDR3 is 14 amino acids long. The CDR3 loop is CASTLGGYTDTQYF. CDR3 coding DNA: TGTGCCAGCACCCTGGGAGGGTACACAGATACGCAGTATTTT.